The 12 T cell receptor beta chains below all came from one sample that was sequenced in a study of OX40 agonist ivuxolimab in advanced cancers. Measured with immunoSEQ multiplex PCR; TCRdb has only the in-frame clones, and not every one. The profile shows fewer than 95,000 clones, about 92% of them singletons. The material was CD4+ or CD8+ T cells sorted from blood, obtained in a trial of the OX40 agonist ivuxolimab. These receptor sequences come from an adult with an advanced solid tumor such as melanoma, head and neck, liver or kidney cancer.

The genes are TRBV9 and TRBJ2-7; perhaps TRBD2 as D (6 bases). This CDR3 is 16 amino acids long. The V gene's germline CDR1 is SGDLS and CDR2 YYNGEE. The ends were cut back, 3 bases at V and 3 bases at J, with 19 bases in the middle. The CDR3 here is CASSDPPYGGDYEQYF. The DNA for the CDR3 is TGTGCCAGCAGCGACCCGCCCTACGGCGGGGACTACGAGCAGTACTTC.

The V gene is TRBV11-2, the J gene TRBJ2-7, with 14 positions matching TRBD2. CDR1 and CDR2 from the germline V gene are SGHAT and FQNNGV. J gave up 4 bases and V 1 base, and 6 bases lay outside the gene matches. This CDR3 region has 17 residues. The CDR3 sequence is CASSLVGTSGSSYEQYF. CDR3 coding DNA: TGTGCCAGCAGCTTAGTCGGGACTAGCGGGAGTAGTTACGAGCAGTACTTC.

The chain carries TRBV19 and TRBJ2-7; D not resolved. CDR3 size: 13 residues. The V gene's germline CDR1 is LNHDA and CDR2 SQIVND (reference sequence). Trimming stripped 3 bases from V and 3 bases from J, with 9 bases between. Here the CDR3 reads CASSMGLHYEQYF. CDR3 sequence (DNA): TGTGCCAGTAGTATGGGCCTACACTACGAGCAGTACTTC.

This clone was seen a few times. The chain couples TRBV7-8 to TRBJ2-1, with TRBD2 identical over 9 bases. The CDR3 consists of 15 residues. CDR1 and CDR2 (germline): SGHVS, FQNEAQ. Losses at the gene ends were 5 bases for V and 8 bases for J; bases not matched to a gene: 10. CDR3 region: CASSPAPGLAHEQFF. DNA of the CDR3: TGTGCCAGCAGCCCCGCCCCGGGACTAGCCCATGAGCAGTTCTTC. The full variable domain, its missing parts supplied by reference TRBV7-8 and TRBJ2-1, is GAGVSQSPRYKVAKRGQDVALRCDPISGHVSLFWYQQALGQGPEFLTYFQNEAQLDKSGLPSDRFFAERPEGSVSTLKIQRTQQEDSAVYLCASSPAPGLAHEQFFGPGTRLTVL.

The chain has TRBV29-1 and TRBJ2-2; D perhaps matches TRBD1 (5 bases). Looked up from germline, CDR1 is SQVTM and CDR2 is ANQGSEA. This CDR3 contains 13 residues. Trimming took off 4 bases at V and 3 bases at J, with 9 bases between the two ends. The CDR3: CSVVSGYTGELFF. In nucleotides, the CDR3 is TGCAGCGTTGTTTCAGGGTACACCGGGGAGCTGTTTTTT.

The J gene is TRBJ2-1, the V gene TRBV27; 11 bases match TRBD2. The CDR3 loop spans 19 amino acids. V was clipped by 5 bases and J by 2 bases; unmatched bases: 14. Looked up from germline, CDR1 is MNHEY and CDR2 is SMNVEV (reference sequence). The CDR3 reads CASSLGQALAGGPYNEQFF. CDR3 in DNA: TGTGCCAGCAGTCTTGGACAGGCCCTAGCGGGGGGCCCCTACAATGAGCAGTTCTTC.

This chain uses TRBV27 with TRBJ1-2; perhaps TRBD1 as D (6 bases). The CDR3 extends over 15 amino acids. Trimming took off 5 bases at V and 5 bases at J, with 18 bases between the two ends. The germline CDR1 and CDR2 sequences are MNHEY and SMNVEV (reference sequence). CDR3 nucleotide sequence: TGTGCCAGCAGTAACGACAGGAAATGGCTGTATGGCTACACCTTC. This encodes CASSNDRKWLYGYTF.

The chain uses TRBV12-5 and TRBJ1-2; 7 bases match TRBD1. Germline-derived CDR1 and CDR2 are LGHNT and FRNRAP. V lost 5 bases and J lost 3; bases outside the gene matches: 9. CDR3 length: 15 amino acids. The CDR3 protein is CASGAKQGNYYGYTF. Written as DNA, the CDR3 is TGTGCTAGTGGTGCTAAACAGGGGAACTACTATGGCTACACCTTC.

This clone was picked up one time. The chain has TRBV14 and TRBJ1-2; no clear D gene. The CDR3 covers 15 residues. The V gene lost 1 base and the J gene lost 2 bases, with 11 bases spanning the gap. From germline, CDR1 is SGHDN and CDR2 FVKESK. The CDR3 protein is CASSQGDPRNYGYTF. The CDR3 nucleotides are TGTGCCAGCAGCCAAGGCGATCCAAGAAACTATGGCTACACCTTC.

In this sample, this clone turned up once. The same CDR3 arises from other DNA sequences in this sample as well. The rearrangement joins TRBV6-5 to TRBJ1-1; D is perhaps TRBD1 (6 bases). The length of the CDR3 is 13 residues. Germline CDR1 and CDR2: MNHEY and SVGAGI. Trimming took 0 bases from V and 5 from J, leaving 7 bases between them. CDR3 nucleotide sequence: TGTGCCAGCAGTTACTCAGGGGGAACTGAAGCTTTCTTT. It encodes CASSYSGGTEAFF.

This chain links TRBV5-1 with TRBJ2-1; TRBD1 aligns across 12 bases. Germline V lookup: CDR1 SGHRS, CDR2 YFSETQ. The junction had 2 bases not matched to a gene; V was cut back by 0 bases and J by 7 bases. The CDR3 runs 15 residues. CDR3 sequence (DNA): TGCGCCAGCAGCTTGGTGGGACAGGGGGCAAATGAGCAGTTCTTC. It specifies CASSLVGQGANEQFF.

The chain recombines TRBV5-8 with TRBJ1-1; D remains ambiguous. V dropped 2 bases and J dropped 0 bases, with 5 bases sitting between them. Per germline, CDR1 SGHTS and CDR2 YDEGEE. The CDR3 contains 13 residues. The CDR3 DNA follows: TGTGCCAGCAGCTTTGTGTTGAACACTGAAGCTTTCTTT. Its translation is CASSFVLNTEAFF.